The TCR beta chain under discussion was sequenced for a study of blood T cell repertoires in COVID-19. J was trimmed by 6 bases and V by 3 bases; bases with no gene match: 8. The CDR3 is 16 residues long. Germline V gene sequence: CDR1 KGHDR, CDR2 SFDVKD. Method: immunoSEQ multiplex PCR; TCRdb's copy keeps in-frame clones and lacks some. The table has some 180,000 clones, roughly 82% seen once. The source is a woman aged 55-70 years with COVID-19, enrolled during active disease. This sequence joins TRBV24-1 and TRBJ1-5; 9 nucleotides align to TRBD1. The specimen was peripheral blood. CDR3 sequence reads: CATSDTRTGAVQPQHF. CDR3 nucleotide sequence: TGTGCCACCAGTGATACGCGGACAGGGGCCGTTCAGCCCCAGCATTTT.